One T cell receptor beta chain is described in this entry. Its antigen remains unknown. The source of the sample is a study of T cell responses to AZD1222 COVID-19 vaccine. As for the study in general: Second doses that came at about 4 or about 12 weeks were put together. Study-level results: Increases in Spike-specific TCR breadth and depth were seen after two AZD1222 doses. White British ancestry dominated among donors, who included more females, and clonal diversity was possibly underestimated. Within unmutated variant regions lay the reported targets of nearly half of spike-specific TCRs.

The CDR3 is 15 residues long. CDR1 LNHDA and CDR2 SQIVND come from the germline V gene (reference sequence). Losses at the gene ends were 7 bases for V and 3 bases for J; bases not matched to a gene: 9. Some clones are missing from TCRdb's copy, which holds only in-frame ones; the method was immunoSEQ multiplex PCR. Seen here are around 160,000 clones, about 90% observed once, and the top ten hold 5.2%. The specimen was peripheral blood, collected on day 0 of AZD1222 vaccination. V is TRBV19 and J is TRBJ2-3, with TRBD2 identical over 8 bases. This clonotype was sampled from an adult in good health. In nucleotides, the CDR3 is TGTGCCAGTACCCTCGGGGGGGGGTGGACAGATACGCAGTATTTT. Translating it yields CASTLGGGWTDTQYF.